This T cell receptor (beta chain) was sequenced in a study of immune characterization of retroperitoneal liposarcoma. TCRdb reprocessed the PCR reads with MiXCR, giving one entry per CDR3 protein. Of some 2,200 distinct CDR3 sequences listed, roughly two fifths are singletons. Trimming stripped 6 bases from V and 13 bases from J, with 16 bases between. This CDR3 spans 12 amino acids. Germline lookup yields CDR1 MNHNS and CDR2 SASEGT. The sequencing input was tumor tissue. This sequence joins TRBV6-1 and TRBJ2-1; D might be TRBD1 (6 bases). This sequence originates from a male donor with retroperitoneal liposarcoma. The CDR3 reads CASRNRVGIQFF. The DNA for the CDR3 is TGTGCCAGCAGGAACAGGGTGGGCATTCAGTTCTTC.